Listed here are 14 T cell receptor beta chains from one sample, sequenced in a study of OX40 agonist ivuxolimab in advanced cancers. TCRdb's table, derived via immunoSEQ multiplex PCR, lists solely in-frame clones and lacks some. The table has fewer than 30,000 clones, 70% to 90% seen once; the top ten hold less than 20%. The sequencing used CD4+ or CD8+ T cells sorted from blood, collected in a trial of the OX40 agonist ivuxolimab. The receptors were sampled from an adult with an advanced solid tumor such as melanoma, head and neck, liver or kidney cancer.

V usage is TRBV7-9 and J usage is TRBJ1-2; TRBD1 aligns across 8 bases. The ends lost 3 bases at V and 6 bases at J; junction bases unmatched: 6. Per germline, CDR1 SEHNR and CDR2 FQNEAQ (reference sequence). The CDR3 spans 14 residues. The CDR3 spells CASSFQGARDGYTF. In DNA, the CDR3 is TGTGCCAGCAGCTTTCAGGGGGCTAGAGATGGCTACACCTTC. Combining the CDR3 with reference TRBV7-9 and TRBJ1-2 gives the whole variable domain DTGVSQNPRHKITKRGQNVTFRCDPISEHNRLYWYRQTLGQGPEFLTYFQNEAQLEKSRLLSDRFSAERPKGSFSTLEIQRTEQGDSAMYLCASSFQGARDGYTFGSGTRLTVV.

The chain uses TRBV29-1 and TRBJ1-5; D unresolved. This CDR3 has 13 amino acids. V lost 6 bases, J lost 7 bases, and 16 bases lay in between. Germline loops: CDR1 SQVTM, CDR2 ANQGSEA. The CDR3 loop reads CSVSDGNGQPQHF. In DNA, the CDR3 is TGCAGCGTCTCCGACGGGAACGGGCAGCCCCAGCATTTT.

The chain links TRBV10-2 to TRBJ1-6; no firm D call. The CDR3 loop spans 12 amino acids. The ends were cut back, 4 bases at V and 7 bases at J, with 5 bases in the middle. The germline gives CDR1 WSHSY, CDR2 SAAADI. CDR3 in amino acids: CASSAGNSPLHF. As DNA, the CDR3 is TGCGCCAGCAGTGCCGGGAATTCACCCCTCCACTTT.

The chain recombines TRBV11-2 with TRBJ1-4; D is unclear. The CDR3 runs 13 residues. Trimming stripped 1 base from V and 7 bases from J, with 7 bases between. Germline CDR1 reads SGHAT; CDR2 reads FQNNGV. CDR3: CASSLVGFEKLFF. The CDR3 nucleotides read TGTGCCAGCAGCTTAGTTGGTTTTGAAAAACTGTTTTTT.

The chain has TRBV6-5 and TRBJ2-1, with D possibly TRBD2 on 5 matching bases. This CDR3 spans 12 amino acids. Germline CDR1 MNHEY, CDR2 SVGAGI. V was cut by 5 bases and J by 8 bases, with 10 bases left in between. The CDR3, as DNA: TGTGCCAGCAGTACGGGGTCTTATGAGCAGTTCTTC. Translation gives CASSTGSYEQFF.

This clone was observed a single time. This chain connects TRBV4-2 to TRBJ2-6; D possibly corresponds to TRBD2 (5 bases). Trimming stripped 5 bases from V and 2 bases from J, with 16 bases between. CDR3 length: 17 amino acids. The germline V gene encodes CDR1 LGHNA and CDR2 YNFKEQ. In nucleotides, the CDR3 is TGTGCCAGCAGCTCCCGGGGAATTGATACTGGGGCCAACGTCCTGACTTTC. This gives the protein CASSSRGIDTGANVLTF.

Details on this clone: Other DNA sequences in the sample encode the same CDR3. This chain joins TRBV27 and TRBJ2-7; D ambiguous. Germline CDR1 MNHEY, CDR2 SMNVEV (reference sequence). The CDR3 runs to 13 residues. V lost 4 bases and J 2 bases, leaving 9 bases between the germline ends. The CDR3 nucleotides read TGTGCCAGCAGTTCGCGTGGCCCCTACGAGCAGTACTTC. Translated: CASSSRGPYEQYF.

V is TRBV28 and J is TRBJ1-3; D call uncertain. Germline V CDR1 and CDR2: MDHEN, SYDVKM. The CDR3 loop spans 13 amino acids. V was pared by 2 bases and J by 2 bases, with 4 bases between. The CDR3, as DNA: TGTGCCAGCAGTTTAGGTGCTGGAAACACCATATATTTT. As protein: CASSLGAGNTIYF.

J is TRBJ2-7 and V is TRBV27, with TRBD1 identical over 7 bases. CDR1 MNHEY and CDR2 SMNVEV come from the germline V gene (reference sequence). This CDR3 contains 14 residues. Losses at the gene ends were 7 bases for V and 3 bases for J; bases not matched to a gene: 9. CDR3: CASTSTGRNYEQYF. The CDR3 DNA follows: TGTGCCAGCACCTCGACAGGGCGAAACTACGAGCAGTACTTC.

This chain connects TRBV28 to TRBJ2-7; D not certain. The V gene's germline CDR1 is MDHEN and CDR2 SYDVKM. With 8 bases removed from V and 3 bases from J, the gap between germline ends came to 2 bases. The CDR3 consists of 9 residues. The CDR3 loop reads CASGYEQYF. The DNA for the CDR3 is TGTGCCAGCGGCTACGAGCAGTACTTC.

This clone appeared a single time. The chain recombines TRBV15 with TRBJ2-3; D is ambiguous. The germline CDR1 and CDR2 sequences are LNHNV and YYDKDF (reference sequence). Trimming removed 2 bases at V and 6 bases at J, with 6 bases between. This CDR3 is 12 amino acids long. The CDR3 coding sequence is TGTGCCACCAGCAGACCCTTGGATACGCAGTATTTT. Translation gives CATSRPLDTQYF. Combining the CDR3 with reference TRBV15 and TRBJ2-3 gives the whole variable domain DAMVIQNPRYQVTQFGKPVTLSCSQTLNHNVMYWYQQKSSQAPKLLFHYYDKDFNNEADTPDNFQSRRPNTSFCFLDIRSPGLGDTAMYLCATSRPLDTQYFGPGTRLTVL.

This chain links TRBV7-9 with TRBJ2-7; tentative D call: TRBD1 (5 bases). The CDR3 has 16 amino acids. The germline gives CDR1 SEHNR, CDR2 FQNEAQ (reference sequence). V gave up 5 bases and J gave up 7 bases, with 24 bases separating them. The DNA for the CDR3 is TGTGCCAGCAGCCCCCCTACTTGGGCGGTGCCAGGGGAGCAGTACTTC. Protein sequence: CASSPPTWAVPGEQYF.

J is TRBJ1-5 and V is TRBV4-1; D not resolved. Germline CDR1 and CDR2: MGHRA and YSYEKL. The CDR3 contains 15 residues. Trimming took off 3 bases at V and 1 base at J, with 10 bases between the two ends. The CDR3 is CASSHEHRSNQPQHF. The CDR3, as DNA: TGCGCCAGCAGCCATGAACATAGGAGCAATCAGCCCCAGCATTTT.

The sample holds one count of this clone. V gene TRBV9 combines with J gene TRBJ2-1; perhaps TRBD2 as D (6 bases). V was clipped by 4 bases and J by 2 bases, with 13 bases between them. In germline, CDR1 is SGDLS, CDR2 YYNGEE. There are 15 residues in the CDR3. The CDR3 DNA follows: TGTGCCAGCAGCCCCCCGGGAGCCCCCTACAATGAGCAGTTCTTC. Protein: CASSPPGAPYNEQFF. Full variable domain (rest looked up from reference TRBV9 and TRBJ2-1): DSGVTQTPKHLITATGQRVTLRCSPRSGDLSVYWYQQSLDQGLQFLIQYYNGEERAKGNILERFSAQQFPDLHSELNLSSLELGDSALYFCASSPPGAPYNEQFFGPGTRLTVL.